This T cell receptor beta chain was recovered during a study of blood T cells in healthy people across ages (dated by TCRdb to the mid-2010s). Turning to the overall study: In model experiments, template switching captured roughly one uniquely barcoded TCR beta cDNA molecule for every two T cells. Age-related changes in TCR beta repertoire diversity were measured in the study by deep sequencing normalized with unique cDNA molecular identifiers. Donors were grouped into four age groups: young (average approximately 15 years), middle-aged (39), aged (about 59) and long-lived (roughly 80). To avoid experimental bias, donors of different ages were spread randomly across the sequencing lanes. Using the same blood draw, the study looked at two additional independent replicas of 1 million unique cDNA reads for two donors, one aged 18 to 29 and the other aged 80 or older.

This clonotype was seen only a few times. The antigen this receptor binds is unknown. Nothing much larger sits one base from this clone, and base qualities are not available. Per the germline V gene, MGHRA is the CDR1 and YSYEKL is the CDR2. The CDR3 starts with the cysteine, ends with the phenylalanine, and has 16 residues. Only the CDR3 region is kept as DNA, spanning 48 bases read in frame from base 1. Trimming costs V 1 base and J 3 bases, and their ends lie 13 bases apart. The library was generated by 5' RACE. These reads were obtained on an Illumina HiSeq 2500. The second PCR ran for roughly 7 to 12 cycles and used a J-beta primer mix along with a sample-barcoded 5' primer. A unique molecular identifier was introduced onto each TCR beta cDNA molecule by a template-switch 5' adaptor carrying 12 random nucleotides. Each sample yielded at least 2.5 million CDR3-containing paired-end reads. The Mint cDNA synthesis kit, primed by a TRBC-specific oligonucleotide, was used to synthesize first-strand cDNA from all RNA. After uracil-DNA glycosylase treatment, a first 18-cycle PCR used universal primers M1SS and BC2_uni_R on all cDNA. From the authors' description of their analysis: For normalization, 1 million high-quality reads were randomly selected from each sample, with every read carrying a distinct molecular identifier. Reads with shared molecular identifiers were discarded instead of being binned into consensus sequences. MiTCR, run with a Q25 quality threshold and the strictest error-elimination algorithm, handled CDR3 identification, clonotype clustering and error correction. A nonparametric unseen species model with Euler transformation was used to estimate lower-bound total TCR beta diversity. The public reads were run again by TCRdb, first through fastp at Q25 and then through MiXCR, and only productive beta chains were kept. Here each entry gathers all rows of one CDR3 protein and keeps the most common genes and DNA. The V and J calls shown here were made by TCRdb, not taken from the authors' results. The sample table lists around 1.1 million distinct CDR3 sequences, more than 30% of them with a count of one. Around 12% of the sample is taken by the ten largest.

General conclusions and limits of the study: A strong correlation was found between observed TCR beta diversity and the percentage of naive T cells measured by flow cytometry. As age increased, observed TCR beta diversity per million T cells dropped in a roughly linear way, and a significant reduction was already evident by age approximately 40. Donor CMV infection status was unknown, potentially confounding age-related changes in expanded clonotypes. Since profiling was done on bulk unsorted PBMCs, naive and antigen-experienced compartments could not be conclusively compared. Compared with the aged group, the long-lived group had more naive CD4+ T cells, fewer expanded clones and increased TCR diversity, a pattern suggesting age selection. Estimates of total diversity based on one million sequenced T cells were considered lower bounds and underestimates.

The roughly 39 donors, aged about 6 to 100 years, were systemically healthy Caucasian individuals from Russia. Ten milliliters of peripheral blood were drawn from each donor into EDTA-treated Vacutainer tubes. Ficoll-Paque density-gradient centrifugation was used to isolate PBMCs, with at least 7 million obtained per sample. Total RNA was extracted from PBMCs with Trizol reagent, with at least 6 micrograms obtained per sample. For every donor, an aliquot of PBMCs went through flow cytometry to measure the percentages of naive CD45RAhigh/CD27high T cells. The sample taken for sequencing was blood. The rearrangement combines TRBV4-1 with TRBJ2-1, with the D segment identity uncertain. The receptor was isolated from a man between 18 and 35 years old in good health. The CDR3 protein sequence reads: CASSQGGEVNYNEQFF. The nucleotide sequence reads as follows: TGCGCCAGCAGCCAAGGGGGTGAAGTCAACTACAATGAGCAGTTCTTC.